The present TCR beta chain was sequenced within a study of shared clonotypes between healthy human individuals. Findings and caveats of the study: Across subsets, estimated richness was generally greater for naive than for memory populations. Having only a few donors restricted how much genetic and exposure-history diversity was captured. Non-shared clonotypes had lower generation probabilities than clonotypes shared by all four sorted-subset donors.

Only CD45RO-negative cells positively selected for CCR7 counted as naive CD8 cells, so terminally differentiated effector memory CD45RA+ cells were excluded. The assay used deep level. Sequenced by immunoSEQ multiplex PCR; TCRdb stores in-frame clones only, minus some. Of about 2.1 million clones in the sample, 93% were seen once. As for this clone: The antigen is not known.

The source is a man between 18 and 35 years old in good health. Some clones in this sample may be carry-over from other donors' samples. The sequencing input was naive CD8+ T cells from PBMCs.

This CDR3 is CASRGTVYEQYF. The CDR3 DNA follows: TGTGCCAGCAGGGGGACAGTTTACGAGCAGTACTTC. The chain is built from TRBV2 and TRBJ2-7; 7 bases map to TRBD1. The V and J ends lost 6 bases and 4 bases, in that order; junction bases with no gene match: 3. CDR1 and CDR2 from the germline V gene are SNHLY and FYNNEI. This CDR3 region has 12 residues.